These 2 T cell receptor beta chains were sequenced from one sample in a study of cytomegalovirus exposure and HLA in healthy donors. In the PCR, 60 Vbeta and 13 Jbeta primers were used. Method: immunoSEQ multiplex PCR; TCRdb's copy keeps in-frame clones and lacks some. The table lists some 90,000 clones, just over 70% of them singletons. What was sequenced was PBMCs. The receptors were sampled from a man in his 60s in good health and CMV-seronegative.

The chain combines TRBV5-4 with TRBJ2-1; 8 positions match TRBD2. This CDR3 is built from 18 residues. With 0 bases clipped from V and 4 bases from J, the junction kept 12 bases outside the gene matches. Germline CDR1 is SGHNT and CDR2 is YYREEE (reference sequence). This CDR3 reads CASSLALSGGHLYNEQFF. CDR3 DNA: TGTGCCAGCAGCTTGGCCTTAAGCGGGGGCCACCTATACAATGAGCAGTTCTTC.

This clone was observed a few times. The V and J genes are TRBV30 and TRBJ1-4; D is perhaps TRBD1 (6 bases). This CDR3 contains 13 residues. In germline, CDR1 is GTSNPN, CDR2 SVGIG (reference sequence). V was shortened by 3 bases and J by 5 bases, with 10 bases between the two germline ends. The chain's CDR3 is CAWRGQTNEKLFF. CDR3 coding DNA: TGTGCCTGGAGAGGACAGACAAATGAAAAACTGTTTTTT.